Listed here are 6 T cell receptor beta chains from one sample, sequenced in a study of T-cell reconstitution after alpha-beta-depleted transplantation in children. Unique molecular identifiers were used in preparing the TCRbeta library. Each CDR3 protein gets one entry after TCRdb re-called the PCR reads with MiXCR. Among about 260,000 distinct CDR3 sequences, around 7.8% were seen once, and the ten largest hold almost 6.5%. Source: PBMCs, mostly from graft donor cells, taken 180 days after TCRalphabeta/CD19-depleted stem cell transplant. The receptor source for this set is a male patient aged 10 to 17 who had a stem cell transplant for acute lymphoblastic leukemia, so the T cells may come from the graft donor.

This clonotype was recorded many times. V is TRBV12-3 or TRBV12-4 and J is TRBJ2-7; weak D call: TRBD1 (5 bases). The CDR3 spans 14 residues. Trimming shortened V by 2 bases and J by 3 bases, and 11 bases separated the two germline ends. Written as DNA, the CDR3 is TGTGCCAGCAGTTTAAGACAGAGACGCTACGAGCAGTACTTC. This sequence encodes CASSLRQRRYEQYF.

This clonotype appeared a few times. The chain is built from TRBV5-1 and TRBJ2-1; D possibly corresponds to TRBD2 (5 bases). The CDR3 totals 13 residues. CDR1 is SGHRS, CDR2 YFSETQ, per germline. V lost 3 bases and J lost 7, with 11 bases in between. The CDR3 sequence is CASSSPGLNEQFF. The CDR3 region has the DNA TGCGCCAGCAGCTCCCCCGGACTGAATGAGCAGTTCTTC.

This clonotype showed up many times. V usage is TRBV12-3 or TRBV12-4 and J usage is TRBJ2-2, with 13 nucleotides matching TRBD2. Trimming at V came to 6 bases and at J to 6 bases, leaving 16 bases not matched to a gene. The CDR3 is 19 amino acids. Written as DNA, the CDR3 is TGTGCCAGCAGCCCAAACGCCCCTGGACTAGCGGGAGCCCCCGGGGAGCTGTTTTTT. This translates into CASSPNAPGLAGAPGELFF.

In this sample, this clonotype turned up many times. V is TRBV20-1 and J is TRBJ2-3; D uncertain. Looked up from germline, CDR1 is DFQATT and CDR2 is SNEGSKA (reference sequence). The CDR3 sequence is 12 residues long. Trimming took 6 bases from V and 3 from J, leaving 10 bases between them. CDR3 DNA: TGCAGTGCCCGAAAGACGACAGATACGCAGTATTTT. It translates to CSARKTTDTQYF.

This clonotype was detected many times. The chain couples TRBV6-1 to TRBJ1-2; D is undetermined. This CDR3 region has 17 residues. V was pared by 5 bases and J by 7 bases, with 26 bases between. Germline V lookup: CDR1 MNHNS, CDR2 SASEGT. CDR3 region: CASSLVWALLWGVGYTF. CDR3 DNA: TGTGCCAGCAGTCTCGTATGGGCCTTGCTTTGGGGAGTTGGCTACACCTTC.

This clonotype was counted ten times or more. This sequence joins TRBV20-1 and TRBJ2-4, with 8 nucleotides matching TRBD1. The CDR3 covers 14 residues. CDR1 and CDR2 from the germline V gene are DFQATT and SNEGSKA (reference sequence). V shed 0 bases and J 4 bases; nucleotides not matched to a gene: 2. CDR3 nucleotides: TGCAGTGCTAGAGATCGGGACAGGAAAAACATTCAGTACTTC. Amino acid sequence: CSARDRDRKNIQYF.